The rows below give T cell receptor beta chains drawn from one sample of a study of OX40 agonist ivuxolimab in advanced cancers. Sequencing used immunoSEQ multiplex PCR; TCRdb keeps in-frame clones, though not all of them. The sample holds 50,000 or so clones, roughly 91% seen once. The sample in question was CD4+ or CD8+ T cells sorted from blood, obtained in a trial of the OX40 agonist ivuxolimab. The receptors were gathered from an adult with an advanced solid tumor such as melanoma, head and neck, liver or kidney cancer. Both conserved end residues are part of each CDR3. The D gene is left open where the match is weak. The size field is filled for only some rows; it gives once, few, many or a size class.

D	V	J	size	CDR3
TRBD2	TRBV19	TRBJ2-1	.	CASSLSGGTYNEQFF
TRBD2	TRBV6-5	TRBJ2-5	.	CASSPGLAGGETQYF
.	TRBV30	TRBJ2-7	.	CAWSLGNAYEQYF
.	TRBV5-6	TRBJ2-1	.	CASSLLPNFYEQFF
TRBD1	TRBV9	TRBJ2-5	few	CASSPQDRVETQYF
.	TRBV6-5	TRBJ1-4	.	CASSFGGWSYEKLFF
.	TRBV12-2	TRBJ1-1	.	CASRLAGLDTEAFF
.	TRBV4-1	TRBJ2-3	.	CASSHGPLWKPDTQYF
TRBD1	TRBV5-8	TRBJ2-5	.	CASSPGTVSQETQYF
TRBD2	TRBV28	TRBJ2-7	once	CASSLPYSGSKSYEQYF
.	TRBV19	TRBJ2-7	.	CASSIVLRGIGYEQYF
TRBD2	TRBV30	TRBJ2-7	.	CAWSDLAGGLYEQYF
TRBD1	TRBV6-4	TRBJ1-2	.	CASRGQGIGNYGYTF
.	TRBV7-9	TRBJ1-4	.	CASSGRAGADEKLFF
.	TRBV9	TRBJ2-3	few	CASSLPRGGVGTDTQYF
TRBD1	TRBV4-3	TRBJ2-7	.	CASSQSTGRGQNEQYF
TRBD2	TRBV4-2	TRBJ2-1	.	CASSPRLAGGAGEQFF
.	TRBV13	TRBJ2-7	.	CASSSKGSYEQYF
.	TRBV21-1	TRBJ1-5	medium-sized	CASSKEPRAGTEINQPQHF
.	TRBV5-4	TRBJ1-2	.	CASSLTGDSRVGYTF
.	TRBV19	TRBJ2-7	.	CASSIGRGSYEQYF
.	TRBV4-3	TRBJ2-1	.	CASSQDSRSGNEQFF
.	TRBV10-3	TRBJ2-7	.	CAISESYGELYEQYF
TRBD2	TRBV30	TRBJ2-2	.	CAWTISGRVSGGELFF
TRBD1	TRBV5-1	TRBJ2-7	.	CASSQGQGLSYEQYF
.	TRBV2	TRBJ2-3	.	CASSEAPLVPDTQYF
TRBD1	TRBV28	TRBJ2-2	.	CASIGTGSTGELFF
.	TRBV9	TRBJ2-7	.	CASSVGASGSYEQYF
.	TRBV11-2	TRBJ1-2	.	CASSLEGLFGYTF
.	TRBV27	TRBJ2-5	.	CASSLFRGETQYF
TRBD2	TRBV19	TRBJ2-1	.	CASSSGLAGHHYNEQFF
.	TRBV11-2	TRBJ2-7	.	CASSWTENPYEQYF